A selection of T cell receptor beta chains follows, all from one sample in a study of blood T cell repertoires in COVID-19. Measured with immunoSEQ multiplex PCR; TCRdb has only the in-frame clones, and not every one. The sample has a few hundred thousand clones; around 89% are singletons. The sequenced sample consisted of PBMCs or T cells enriched from blood (not recorded which). Every receptor here comes from a man younger than 40 who had recovered from COVID-19. Each CDR3 is given with its conserved first and last residue. The D gene is left open where the match is weak. Expanded clones are given a class, and other clones once, few, many or no size at all.

>.|TRBJ2-1|TRBD1|TRBV5-4
CASSSGQRGNEQFF
TGTGCCAGCAGCTCGGGACAGCGAGGCAATGAGCAGTTCTTC
>.|TRBJ2-7|TRBD1|TRBV7-2
CASSLGVGQGGEQYF
TGTGCCAGCAGCTTAGGGGTTGGACAGGGCGGCGAGCAGTACTTC
>.|TRBJ1-6|.|TRBV27
CASSLFEGVGRWPLHF
TGTGCCAGCAGTTTATTTGAGGGCGTGGGCCGATGGCCCCTCCACTTT
>.|TRBJ2-2|TRBD1|TRBV9
CASSAGQSTGELFF
TGTGCCAGCAGCGCGGGACAGAGCACCGGGGAGCTGTTTTTT
>.|TRBJ2-2|.|TRBV4-3
CASSQDRGSTGELFF
TGCGCCAGCAGCCAAGATCGAGGCTCCACCGGGGAGCTGTTTTTT
>.|TRBJ1-3|.|TRBV7-6
CASSLFQGSVFSGNTIYF
TGTGCCAGCAGCTTATTTCAGGGCTCGGTTTTCTCTGGAAACACCATATATTTT
>.|TRBJ2-1|TRBD2|TRBV7-2
CASSISGSFTYEQFF
TGTGCCAGCAGCATTAGCGGGAGTTTTACATATGAGCAGTTCTTC
>.|TRBJ2-2|.|TRBV30
CAWSAVGGGRGTGELFF
TGTGCCTGGAGCGCCGTAGGGGGGGGCCGAGGCACCGGGGAGCTGTTTTTT
>.|TRBJ1-1|.|TRBV30
CAWSVGSEMPEAFF
TGTGCCTGGAGTGTTGGTTCCGAGATGCCTGAAGCTTTCTTT
>.|TRBJ2-7|TRBD1|TRBV28
CASRDQGAITPYEQYF
TGTGCCAGCAGAGACCAGGGGGCTATTACTCCCTACGAGCAGTACTTC
>.|TRBJ1-1|TRBD1|TRBV7-9
CASSTRDSRNTEAFF
TGTGCCAGCAGCACCCGGGACAGTCGGAACACTGAAGCTTTCTTT
>.|TRBJ2-7|TRBD1|TRBV2
CASSEGTGNEQYF
TGTGCCAGCAGTGAGGGGACAGGCAACGAGCAGTACTTC
>.|TRBJ1-3|TRBD1|TRBV30
CAWSSQGAGNTIYF
TGTGCCTGGAGTAGCCAGGGGGCTGGAAACACCATATATTTT
>.|TRBJ1-3|.|TRBV21-1
CASSKVSRDRAPLGNTIYF
TGTGCCAGCAGCAAAGTTTCTCGGGACAGGGCGCCTCTTGGGAACACCATATATTTT
>.|TRBJ1-6|TRBD1|TRBV7-2
CASSLDLQGATGNSPLHF
TGTGCCAGCAGCTTAGACCTGCAGGGGGCAACGGGGAATTCACCCCTCCACTTT
>.|TRBJ2-1|TRBD2|TRBV28
CASRVAGAALNEQFF
TGTGCCAGCAGAGTAGCGGGAGCCGCGTTAAATGAGCAGTTCTTC
>.|TRBJ1-4|.|TRBV6-5
CASSRRGTNEKLFF
TGTGCCAGCAGTCGCAGGGGTACCAATGAAAAACTGTTTTTT
>.|TRBJ1-4|TRBD1|TRBV11-2
CASRRPGQGGTNEKLFF
TGTGCCAGCAGACGCCCGGGACAGGGGGGAACAAATGAAAAACTGTTTTTT
>.|TRBJ1-1|TRBD1|TRBV18
CASSPAPTGMNTEAFF
TGTGCCAGCTCACCCGCACCGACAGGGATGAACACTGAAGCTTTCTTT
>.|TRBJ1-3|TRBD1|TRBV14
CASSRGTGDLLYSGNTIYF
TGTGCCAGCAGCCGTGGGACAGGGGATTTACTCTACTCTGGAAACACCATATATTTT
>.|TRBJ1-1|.|TRBV5-4
CASSLAKSTEAFF
TGTGCCAGCAGCTTGGCCAAATCCACTGAAGCTTTCTTT
>.|TRBJ1-6|.|TRBV9
CASSGLQGSNSPLHF
TGTGCCAGCAGCGGACTACAGGGAAGTAATTCACCCCTCCACTTT
>few|TRBJ2-3|.|TRBV19
CASRAGMPYSSSDTQYF
TGTGCCAGTAGAGCCGGGATGCCTTACAGCAGTAGTGATACGCAGTATTTT
>.|TRBJ2-7|.|TRBV12-3/TRBV12-4
CASSGQIRYEQYF
TGTGCCAGCAGCGGACAGATACGCTACGAGCAGTACTTC
>.|TRBJ2-5|.|TRBV5-5
CASSFNPGYQETQYF
TGTGCCAGCAGCTTTAATCCAGGGTACCAAGAGACCCAGTACTTC
>.|TRBJ2-7|.|TRBV7-7
CASRPPRRWVYEQYF
TGTGCTAGCAGACCACCTAGGAGGTGGGTCTACGAGCAGTACTTC
>.|TRBJ2-3|TRBD2|TRBV5-1
CASSLGTLTSGTDTQYF
TGCGCCAGCAGCTTGGGGACTCTGACTAGCGGGACAGATACGCAGTATTTT
>.|TRBJ1-2|TRBD1|TRBV28
CASNGWTGQYGYTF
TGTGCCAGCAATGGTTGGACAGGGCAATATGGCTACACCTTC
>.|TRBJ1-2|.|TRBV29-1
CSALLQGADTNYGYTF
TGCAGCGCCCTACTACAGGGAGCCGATACTAACTATGGCTACACCTTC
>.|TRBJ2-3|.|TRBV5-1
CASSLAGPNTDTQYF
TGCGCCAGCAGCTTGGCAGGGCCCAACACAGATACGCAGTATTTT
>.|TRBJ2-3|TRBD1|TRBV9
CASSVQGAWGTDTQYF
TGTGCCAGCAGCGTCCAGGGGGCGTGGGGCACAGATACGCAGTATTTT
>.|TRBJ2-1|.|TRBV6-5
CASSYYGGDEQFF
TGTGCCAGCAGTTATTATGGGGGCGATGAGCAGTTCTTC
>.|TRBJ2-1|TRBD2|TRBV19
CASSSSGGAYNEQFF
TGTGCCAGTAGTTCTAGCGGGGGGGCTTACAATGAGCAGTTCTTC
>.|TRBJ2-7|.|TRBV5-4
CASSQRQSGSYEQYF
TGTGCCAGCAGCCAAAGACAGAGTGGGTCTTACGAGCAGTACTTC
>.|TRBJ2-2|.|TRBV25-1
CASSEYVGGRYTGELFF
TGTGCCAGCAGTGAATATGTCGGGGGGCGGTACACCGGGGAGCTGTTTTTT
>.|TRBJ1-2|.|TRBV5-1
CASSLDTNYGYTF
TGCGCCAGCAGCTTGGACACTAACTATGGCTACACCTTC
>.|TRBJ1-1|.|TRBV12-3/TRBV12-4
CASSFGGSTEAFF
TGTGCCAGCAGTTTCGGGGGTAGCACTGAAGCTTTCTTT
>.|TRBJ2-7|.|TRBV4-3
CASSQVVYSYEQYF
TGCGCCAGCAGCCAAGTTGTCTATTCATACGAGCAGTACTTC
>.|TRBJ2-7|.|TRBV7-2
CASSLRGGGGEQYF
TGTGCCAGCAGCTTACGAGGGGGGGGCGGCGAGCAGTACTTC
>.|TRBJ1-1|.|TRBV5-1
CASSLLGALNTEAFF
TGCGCCAGCAGCTTGTTGGGCGCGCTGAACACTGAAGCTTTCTTT